These 7 T cell receptor beta chains came from one sample sequenced in a study of graft-versus-host responses after intestinal transplantation. These receptors' antigens are unknown. This table comes from immunoSEQ multiplex PCR, and its TCRdb copy is limited to in-frame clones, with some not included. The profile covers about 70,000 clones, with over 85% appearing a single time and around 0.54% taken by the ten largest. The specimen was unstimulated CD8+ T cells sorted from spleen or lymph node cells, collected before intestinal transplant. These receptors were obtained from a human donor who received an intestinal transplant.

The V gene is TRBV28, the J gene TRBJ2-5; D remains unclear. The J call is in doubt because the DNA end fits TRBJ2-7 better. The CDR3 has 14 amino acids. In germline, CDR1 is MDHEN, CDR2 SYDVKM. CDR3 sequence reads: CASSVQEPNYEQYF. The CDR3 DNA follows: TGTGCCAGCAGCGTTCAGGAGCCCAACTACGAGCAGTACTTC.

This chain connects TRBV28 to TRBJ2-7; tentative D call: TRBD1 (6 bases). The CDR3 is made up of 13 amino acids. Germline V lookup: CDR1 MDHEN, CDR2 SYDVKM. V was trimmed by 7 bases and J by 0 bases, leaving 10 bases between them. The CDR3 protein is CASNNRVSYEQYF. The CDR3 nucleotides are TGTGCCAGCAACAACAGGGTCTCCTACGAGCAGTACTTC.

V usage is TRBV6-1 and J usage is TRBJ1-4, with TRBD1 as a possible D gene (5 bases). Trimming pared 8 bases from V and 7 bases from J, leaving 11 bases between. There are 12 residues in the CDR3. In germline, CDR1 is MNHNS, CDR2 SASEGT. CDR3 protein: CASGQGSEKLFF. CDR3 nucleotide sequence: TGTGCCAGCGGGCAGGGTAGTGAAAAACTGTTTTTT.

The rearrangement joins TRBV5-1 to TRBJ2-2, with D unclear. CDR3 size: 14 residues. V lost 3 bases, J lost 6 bases, and 12 bases lay in between. Germline CDR1 and CDR2: SGHRS and YFSETQ. The CDR3 region is CASSWAPDSGELFF. CDR3 in DNA: TGCGCCAGCAGCTGGGCCCCGGATTCCGGGGAGCTGTTTTTT.

This clone was counted once. This chain connects TRBV6-5 to TRBJ2-1, with D tentatively TRBD1 (6 bases). Germline V gives CDR1 MNHEY, CDR2 SVGAGI. Trimming shortened V by 4 bases and J by 2 bases, and 9 bases separated the two germline ends. CDR3 length: 14 amino acids. The CDR3 here is CASSFGTTYNEQFF. The DNA for the CDR3 is TGTGCCAGCAGTTTCGGGACAACCTACAATGAGCAGTTCTTC.

This clone showed up just once. The chain has TRBV28 and TRBJ1-5; the D is unclear. V shed 3 bases and J shed 3 bases, with 21 bases lying between them. The CDR3 contains 18 residues. Germline-derived CDR1 and CDR2 are MDHEN and SYDVKM. CDR3 bases: TGTGCCAGCAGTTTCCACACCCGTTTCAGGAGATCCAATCAGCCCCAGCATTTT. Protein: CASSFHTRFRRSNQPQHF. The whole variable domain, filled in from reference TRBV28 and TRBJ1-5, reads DVKVTQSSRYLVKRTGEKVFLECVQDMDHENMFWYRQDPGLGLRLIYFSYDVKMKEKGDIPEGYSVSREKKERFSLILESASTNQTSMYLCASSFHTRFRRSNQPQHFGDGTRLSIL.

A note on this clone: Other DNA sequences in this specimen translate into the identical CDR3. The chain uses TRBV27 and TRBJ2-7; 12 bases match TRBD1. The CDR3 runs to 13 residues. CDR1 is MNHEY, CDR2 SMNVEV, per germline (reference sequence). The J segment lost 11 bases and the V segment lost 4 bases, leaving 6 bases of the junction unmatched. The DNA for the CDR3 is TGTGCCAGCAGTTCGGGACAGGGGGCTGCAAAGTACTTC. This encodes CASSSGQGAAKYF.